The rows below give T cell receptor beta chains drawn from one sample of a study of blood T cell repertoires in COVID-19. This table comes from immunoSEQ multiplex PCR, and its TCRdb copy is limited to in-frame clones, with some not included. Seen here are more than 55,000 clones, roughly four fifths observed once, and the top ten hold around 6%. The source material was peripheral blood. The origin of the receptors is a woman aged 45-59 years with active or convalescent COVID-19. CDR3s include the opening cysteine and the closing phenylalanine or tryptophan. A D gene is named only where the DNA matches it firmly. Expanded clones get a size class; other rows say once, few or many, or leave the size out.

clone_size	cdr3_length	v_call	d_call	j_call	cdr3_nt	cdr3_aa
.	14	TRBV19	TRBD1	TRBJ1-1	TGTGCCAGCGGACAGGGGATAATGAACACTGAAGCTTTCTTT	CASGQGIMNTEAFF
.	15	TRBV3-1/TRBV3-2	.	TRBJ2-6	TGTGCCAGCAGGCGGGGCGGGGCTGGGGCCAACGTCCTGACTTTC	CASRRGGAGANVLTF
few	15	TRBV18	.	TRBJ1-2	TGTGCCAGCTCACCTATAGCAGGGCAAAACTATGGCTACACCTTC	CASSPIAGQNYGYTF
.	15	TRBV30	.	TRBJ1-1	TGTGCCTGGAGTGTGCAGGGGATATCGAAAACTGAAGCTTTCTTT	CAWSVQGISKTEAFF
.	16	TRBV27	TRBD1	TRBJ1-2	TGTGCCAGCAGTACTTCAGGGGGCGCCTCTAACTATGGCTACACCTTC	CASSTSGGASNYGYTF
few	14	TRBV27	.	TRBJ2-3	TGTGCCAGCAGTTTAAGATTCGGGGGAGATACGCAGTATTTT	CASSLRFGGDTQYF
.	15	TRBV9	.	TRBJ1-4	TGTGCCAGCAGCGTGGGGCCGGACCAGAATGAAAAACTGTTTTTT	CASSVGPDQNEKLFF
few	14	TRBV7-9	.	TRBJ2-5	TGTGCCAGCAGCCCTGAGAACTTTGTGGAGACCCAGTACTTC	CASSPENFVETQYF
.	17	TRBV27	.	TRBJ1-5	TGTGCCAGCAGTCCGGTCGGGGGGCCCTATAGCAATCAGCCCCAGCATTTT	CASSPVGGPYSNQPQHF
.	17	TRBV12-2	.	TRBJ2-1	TGTGCAAGTCGCTTACGTCCTGTAGCGGGAGGGCGGAATGAGCAGTTCTTC	CASRLRPVAGGRNEQFF
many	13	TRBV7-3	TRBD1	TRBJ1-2	TGTGCCAGCAGCTTGGACAGGGCGGGCGGCTACACCTTC	CASSLDRAGGYTF
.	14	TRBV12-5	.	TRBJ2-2	TGTGCTAGTGGTTTCCTGGGGCTCACCGGGGAGCTGTTTTTT	CASGFLGLTGELFF
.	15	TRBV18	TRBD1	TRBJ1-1	TGTGCCAGCTCCCCCCTCACAGGGGTTGGCACTGAAGCTTTCTTT	CASSPLTGVGTEAFF
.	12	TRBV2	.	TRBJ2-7	TGTGCCAGCAGTGAAGACAGATACGAGCAGTACTTC	CASSEDRYEQYF
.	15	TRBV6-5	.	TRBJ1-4	TGTGCCAGCAGTTACGGCGGACAAACTAATGAAAAACTGTTTTTT	CASSYGGQTNEKLFF
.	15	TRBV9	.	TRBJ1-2	TGTGCCAGCAGACCAGGGGAAGGGATTAACTATGGCTACACCTTC	CASRPGEGINYGYTF
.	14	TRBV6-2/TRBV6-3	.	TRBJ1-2	TGTGCCAGCAGTTATCCGGGAAAACTTTATGGCTACACCTTC	CASSYPGKLYGYTF
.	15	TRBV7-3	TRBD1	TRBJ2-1	TGTGCCAGCAGCAAGAGGGACAGCTTATACAATGAGCAGTTCTTC	CASSKRDSLYNEQFF
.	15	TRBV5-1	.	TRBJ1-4	TGCGCCAGCAGCTTGGTAGCGGGGTCTAATGAAAAACTGTTTTTT	CASSLVAGSNEKLFF
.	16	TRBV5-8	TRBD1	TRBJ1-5	TGTGCCAGCAGCCCTCTCATCGACAGGGGGGTTCAGCCCCAGCATTTT	CASSPLIDRGVQPQHF
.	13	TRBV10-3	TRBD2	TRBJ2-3	TGTGCCATCAGCAGCGGGAGAACAGATACGCAGTATTTT	CAISSGRTDTQYF
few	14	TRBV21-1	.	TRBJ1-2	TGTGCCAGCAGCAAAGGACAGGGGGACTATGGCTACACCTTC	CASSKGQGDYGYTF
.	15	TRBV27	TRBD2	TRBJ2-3	TGTGCCAGCGCATTCCGCGGGAGGGCCTGGGATACGCAGTATTTT	CASAFRGRAWDTQYF
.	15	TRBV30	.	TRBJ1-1	TGTGCCTGGAGCGGCCTGGGCGGAGGGAACACTGAAGCTTTCTTT	CAWSGLGGGNTEAFF
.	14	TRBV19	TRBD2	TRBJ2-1	TGTGCCAGTAGTACCGGGACTAGCGGCAATGAGCAGTTCTTC	CASSTGTSGNEQFF
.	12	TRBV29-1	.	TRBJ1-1	TGCAGCGTTGAAGGAGTGAACACTGAAGCTTTCTTT	CSVEGVNTEAFF